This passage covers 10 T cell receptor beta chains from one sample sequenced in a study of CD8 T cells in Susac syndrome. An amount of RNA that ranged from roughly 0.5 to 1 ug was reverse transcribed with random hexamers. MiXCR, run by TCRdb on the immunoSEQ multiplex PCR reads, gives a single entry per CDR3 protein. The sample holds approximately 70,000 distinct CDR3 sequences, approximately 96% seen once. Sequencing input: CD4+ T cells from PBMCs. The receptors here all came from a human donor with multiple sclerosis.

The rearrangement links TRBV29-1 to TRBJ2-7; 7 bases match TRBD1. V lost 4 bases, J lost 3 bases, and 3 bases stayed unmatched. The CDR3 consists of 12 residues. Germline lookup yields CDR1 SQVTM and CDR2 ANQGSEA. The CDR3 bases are TGCAGCGTTGGGGACAGCTTCTACGAGCAGTACTTC. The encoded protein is CSVGDSFYEQYF.

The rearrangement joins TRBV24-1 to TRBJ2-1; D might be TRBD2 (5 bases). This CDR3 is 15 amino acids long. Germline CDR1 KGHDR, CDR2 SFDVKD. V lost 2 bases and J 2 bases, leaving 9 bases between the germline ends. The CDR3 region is CATSDSLATYNEQFF. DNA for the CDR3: TGTGCCACCAGTGATTCTCTAGCAACCTACAATGAGCAGTTCTTC.

The CDR3 DNA reads as TGTGCCAGCAGACTCACCGCGACAGGGGGAAGTGAAAAACTGTTTTTT. Translation gives CASRLTATGGSEKLFF. This chain joins TRBV6-1 and TRBJ1-4; the match to TRBD1 covers 9 bases. The CDR3 contains 16 residues. The V gene end was trimmed by 6 bases and the J gene end by 7 bases; junction bases not matched to a gene: 12. The germline gives CDR1 MNHNS, CDR2 SASEGT.

In DNA form, the CDR3 reads TGTGCCAGCAGCCAAAGATCTGTAATTTGGGGCTCCTATAATTCACCCCTCCACTTT. Its protein product is CASSQRSVIWGSYNSPLHF. The gene calls are TRBV3-1 and TRBJ1-6; D remains unclear. The V end was cut by 2 bases, the J end by 0 bases, with 17 bases between. Germline CDR1 reads LGHDT; CDR2 reads YNNKEL (reference sequence). The CDR3 is 19 amino acids.

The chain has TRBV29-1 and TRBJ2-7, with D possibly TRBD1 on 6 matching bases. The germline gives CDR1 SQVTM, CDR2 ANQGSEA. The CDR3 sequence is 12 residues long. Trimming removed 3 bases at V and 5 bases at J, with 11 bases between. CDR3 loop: CSVDRGGNEQYF. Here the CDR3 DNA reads TGCAGCGTTGACAGGGGCGGAAACGAGCAGTACTTC.

This CDR3 is CSVASGPNEKLFF. The CDR3 DNA reads TGCAGCGTTGCTTCAGGGCCGAATGAAAAACTGTTTTTT. The V and J genes are TRBV29-1 and TRBJ1-4, with a possible D match to TRBD1 (5 bases). Deletions cut 4 bases from V and 5 bases from J, with 11 bases between. Germline V gene data show CDR1 as SQVTM and CDR2 as ANQGSEA. The CDR3 loop spans 13 amino acids.

CDR3 loop: CASSTGTTSPQHF. Here the CDR3 DNA reads TGTGCCAGCAGTACAGGGACGACAAGCCCCCAGCATTTT. This rearrangement joins TRBV6-5 to TRBJ1-5; possibly TRBD1 for D (6 bases). Germline V gives CDR1 MNHEY, CDR2 SVGAGI. The CDR3 is made up of 13 amino acids. V lost 5 bases to trimming and J lost 10 bases, with 15 bases between them.

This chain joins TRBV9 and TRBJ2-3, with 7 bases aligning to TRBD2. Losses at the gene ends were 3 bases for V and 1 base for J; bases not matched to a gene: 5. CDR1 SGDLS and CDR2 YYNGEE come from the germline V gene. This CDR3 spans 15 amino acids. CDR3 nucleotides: TGTGCCAGCAGCGACCCAGCGGGGCGCACAGATACGCAGTATTTT. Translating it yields CASSDPAGRTDTQYF. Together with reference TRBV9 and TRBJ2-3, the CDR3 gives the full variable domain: DSGVTQTPKHLITATGQRVTLRCSPRSGDLSVYWYQQSLDQGLQFLIQYYNGEERAKGNILERFSAQQFPDLHSELNLSSLELGDSALYFCASSDPAGRTDTQYFGPGTRLTVL.

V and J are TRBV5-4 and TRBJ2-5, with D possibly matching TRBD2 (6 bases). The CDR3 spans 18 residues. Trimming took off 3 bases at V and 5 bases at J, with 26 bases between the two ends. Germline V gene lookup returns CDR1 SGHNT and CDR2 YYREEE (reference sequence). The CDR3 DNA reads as TGTGCCAGCAGCTGGAGACGCGTGGGAGGACTCGTCCAGGAGACCCAGTACTTC. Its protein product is CASSWRRVGGLVQETQYF.

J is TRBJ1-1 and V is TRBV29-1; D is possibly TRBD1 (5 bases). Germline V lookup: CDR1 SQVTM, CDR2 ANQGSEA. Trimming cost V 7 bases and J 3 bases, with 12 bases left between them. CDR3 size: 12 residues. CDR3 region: CSARVGDTEAFF. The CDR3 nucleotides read TGCAGCGCCCGGGTGGGGGACACTGAAGCTTTCTTT.